This TCR beta chain is from a study of Ad26.COV2.S vaccination and SARS-CoV-2 variants. This CDR3 region has 13 residues. CDR1 is LNHDA and CDR2 is SQIVND in the germline V gene (reference sequence). Trimming at V came to 6 bases and at J to 4 bases, leaving 5 bases not matched to a gene. The protocol was immunoSEQ multiplex PCR, while the TCRdb copy is restricted to in-frame clones and leaves out a portion. Of thousands of clones listed, over 80% were seen once; the top ten hold roughly 30%. With respect to this clone: Its matching antigen is unknown.

Study-wide points: Responses of spike-specific T cells (both CD8+ and CD4+) reportedly showed substantial breadth after vaccination.

The material sequenced was peripheral blood, taken after recovery from COVID-19. The clonotype originates from a human donor who had recovered from COVID-19. The rearrangement uses TRBV19 and TRBJ2-7; TRBD1 agrees at 8 bases. The CDR3 nucleotides are TGTGCCAGTAGCGGACAGGGAGGATACGAGCAGTACTTC. It encodes CASSGQGGYEQYF.